These T cell receptor beta chains were read from a single sample in a study of radiotherapy plus CTLA-4 blockade in lung cancer. Clones were sequenced by immunoSEQ multiplex PCR, and TCRdb holds only the in-frame ones, with some missing. The table lists about 31,000 clones, around 80% of them singletons. Sequenced here: peripheral blood, sampled from a patient treated with radiotherapy plus ipilimumab. These receptors were taken from a human donor with non-small cell lung cancer who had stable disease on radiotherapy plus ipilimumab. Both conserved end residues are part of each CDR3. D genes are given only for firm matches. Expanded clones are given a class, and other clones once, few, many or no size at all.

clone_size j_call d_call v_call cdr3_aa cdr3_nt
once TRBJ1-5 . TRBV2 CASHRGINQPQHF TGTGCCAGCCATCGGGGCATAAATCAGCCCCAGCATTTT
. TRBJ2-4 TRBD1 TRBV11-2 CASSSTGITKNIQYF TGTGCCAGCAGCTCGACAGGGATTACCAAAAACATTCAGTACTTC
. TRBJ2-7 . TRBV6-5 CASTLSYEQYF TGTGCCAGCACCCTCTCCTACGAGCAGTACTTC
. TRBJ1-1 . TRBV11-3 CASSLLQNTEAFF TGTGCCAGCAGCTTGCTACAGAACACTGAAGCTTTCTTT
. TRBJ2-1 TRBD1 TRBV15 CATSRDRDRVAQFF TGTGCCACCAGCAGAGATCGGGACAGGGTGGCGCAGTTCTTC
few TRBJ1-5 . TRBV7-9 CASSLEPGIGQPQHF TGTGCCAGCAGCTTAGAGCCAGGGATCGGGCAGCCCCAGCATTTT
once TRBJ1-6 . TRBV2 CASSELTGDNSPLHF TGTGCCAGCAGTGAACTTACGGGGGATAATTCACCCCTCCACTTT
. TRBJ2-4 TRBD1 TRBV7-9 CASSFEPGQGVPIQYF TGTGCCAGCAGCTTTGAACCGGGACAGGGCGTACCCATTCAGTACTTC
once TRBJ2-2 . TRBV29-1 CSVFEGSASGELFF TGCAGCGTTTTTGAGGGGTCGGCGTCCGGGGAGCTGTTTTTT
. TRBJ1-3 . TRBV6-1 CASTYNSGNTIYF TGTGCCAGCACCTACAACTCTGGAAACACCATATATTTT